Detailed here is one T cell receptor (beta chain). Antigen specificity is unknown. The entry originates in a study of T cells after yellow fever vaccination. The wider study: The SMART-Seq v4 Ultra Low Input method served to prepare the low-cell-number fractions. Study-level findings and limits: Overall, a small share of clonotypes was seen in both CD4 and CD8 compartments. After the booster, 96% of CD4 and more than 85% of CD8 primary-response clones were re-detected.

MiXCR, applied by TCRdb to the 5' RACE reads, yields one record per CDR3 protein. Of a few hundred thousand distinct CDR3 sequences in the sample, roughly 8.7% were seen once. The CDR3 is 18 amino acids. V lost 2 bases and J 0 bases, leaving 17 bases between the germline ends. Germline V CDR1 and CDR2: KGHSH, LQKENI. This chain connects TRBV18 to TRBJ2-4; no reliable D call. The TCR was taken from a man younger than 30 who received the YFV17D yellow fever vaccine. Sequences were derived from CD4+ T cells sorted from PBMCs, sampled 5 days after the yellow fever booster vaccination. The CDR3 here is CASSPGVGRPLAKNIQYF. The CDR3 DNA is TGTGCCAGCTCACCAGGGGTCGGCAGACCACTAGCCAAAAACATTCAGTACTTC.